Sequencing of this TCR beta chain was carried out in a study of blood T cells in healthy people across ages (dated by TCRdb to the mid-2010s). At the level of the whole study: In model experiments, template switching captured about one uniquely barcoded TCR beta cDNA molecule for every two T cells. To track age-related changes in TCR beta repertoire diversity, the study relied on deep sequencing normalized with unique cDNA molecular identifiers. The donors were divided into four age groups: young (average about 15 years), middle-aged (approximately 41), aged (about 62) and long-lived (82). Two additional independent replicas of 1 million unique cDNA reads from the same blood draw were analyzed for two donors (one aged 18 to 30 and one aged 80 or older).

Study-wide conclusions, independent of this receptor: As age increased, observed TCR beta diversity per million T cells dropped in a roughly linear way, and a significant reduction was already evident by age around 41. Conclusive comparison of naive and antigen-experienced compartments was prevented by the profiling of bulk unsorted PBMCs. Compared with the aged group, the long-lived group had more naive CD4+ T cells, fewer expanded clones and increased TCR diversity, suggesting age selection. Estimates of total diversity based on one million sequenced T cells were regarded as lower bounds and as underestimates. The CMV infection status of donors was not known, potentially confounding age-related changes in expanded clonotypes. A strong correlation was found between observed TCR beta diversity and the percentage of naive T cells measured by flow cytometry.

This clonotype has more than one count but fewer than ten. Its specific antigen is unknown. One base away there is no much larger clone; base qualities are not given. The V end loses 6 bases and the J end loses 4 bases, and a stretch of 18 bases separates them. As encoded in the germline V gene, CDR1 is SNHLY while CDR2 is FYNNEI. There are 16 amino acids in the CDR3, from cysteine to phenylalanine inclusive. Kept here is only the CDR3 DNA, which spans 48 bases and is read in frame from base 1. The donors were roughly 40 Caucasian individuals from Russia, aged roughly 6 to 90 years, who were systemically healthy. Each donor gave about 9.8 milliliters of peripheral blood, drawn into EDTA-treated Vacutainer tubes. PBMCs were isolated by Ficoll-Paque density-gradient centrifugation, with at least 6 million obtained per sample. Total RNA, at least 6 micrograms per sample, was extracted from PBMCs with Trizol reagent. For every donor, an aliquot of PBMCs went through flow cytometry to measure the percentages of naive CD45RAhigh/CD27high T cells.

Library preparation used 5' RACE. The data were produced on an Illumina HiSeq 2500. A second roughly 7 to 11 cycle PCR used a sample-barcoded 5' primer and a J-beta primer mix. A unique molecular identifier was introduced onto each TCR beta cDNA molecule by a template-switch 5' adaptor carrying 12 random nucleotides. Each sample yielded at least 2.5 million CDR3-containing paired-end reads. All of the RNA was converted into first-strand cDNA using the Mint cDNA synthesis kit, with a TRBC-specific oligonucleotide serving as the primer. All cDNA was treated with uracil-DNA glycosylase and then went through a first 18-cycle PCR with the universal primers M1SS and BC2_uni_R. Regarding the original processing steps: Each sample was normalized by randomly selecting 1 million high-quality reads, each carrying a distinct molecular identifier. Reads with shared molecular identifiers were discarded instead of being binned into consensus sequences. CDR3 identification, clonotype clustering and error correction used MiTCR with a Q25 quality threshold and the strictest error-elimination algorithm. A nonparametric unseen species model with Euler transformation was used to estimate lower-bound total TCR beta diversity. TCRdb's own reprocessing of the public reads used fastp at Q25 and MiXCR and kept productive beta chains. Here each entry gathers all rows of one CDR3 protein and keeps the most common genes and DNA. TCRdb's processing, not the authors' own work, is the source of the V and J calls. The sample includes over 750,000 distinct CDR3 sequences, with approximately 25% observed a single time. Of the sample, 9.4% is held by the ten largest clones.

These same records also appear under a second study, on T cells of mothers and their children. Per that second paper: The donors were nine systemically healthy Caucasian individuals, made up of three mothers and their six children. cDNA synthesis used all of the extracted RNA, with around 1.4 ug of RNA in each 15 ul reaction. In the second PCR, the M1S primer introduced both the sample barcodes and 2-4 random nucleotides. Over 8 million TCR beta CDR3 reads were obtained for each mother, and millions of reads were obtained for each child. In both related and unrelated pairs, thymic selection shapes the output of TCR recombination in a similar way, with inherited differences having only a minor effect. Normalized repertoire overlap was always found to be slightly, but never significantly, higher in related mother-child pairs than in unrelated mother-child pairs. With a sensitivity of 90 to 100 clones per million clonotypes, no persistent microchimeric T cell clones were detected. The study used deep NGS to compare TCR beta repertoires of mothers and children, seeking features distinguishing related mother-child pairs from unrelated individuals. The mean age was about 37 +/- 4 years for the mothers and about 10 +/- 4 years for the children. After adapter ligation was performed with NEBNext reagents, the libraries were sequenced on an Illumina HiSeq 2000 with 100+100 nt paired-end reads. To avoid cross-contamination, the mother libraries and the child libraries were prepared a month apart and sequenced in separate runs. Between about 500,000 and 2,300,000 distinct TCR beta clonotypes were identified per donor. Naive TCR beta clonotypes were estimated from low-frequency clonotypes matched to each donor's FACS-determined naive share, without sorting.

The V and J segments used are TRBV2 and TRBJ1-4; the D gene is perhaps TRBD1, from 5 matching bases. The sequence was collected from a boy aged 5-17 years in good health. The source material was blood. This receptor carries the CDR3 CASRDGLGGINEKLFF. The base sequence is TGTGCCAGCAGAGATGGACTGGGGGGAATTAATGAAAAACTGTTTTTT.